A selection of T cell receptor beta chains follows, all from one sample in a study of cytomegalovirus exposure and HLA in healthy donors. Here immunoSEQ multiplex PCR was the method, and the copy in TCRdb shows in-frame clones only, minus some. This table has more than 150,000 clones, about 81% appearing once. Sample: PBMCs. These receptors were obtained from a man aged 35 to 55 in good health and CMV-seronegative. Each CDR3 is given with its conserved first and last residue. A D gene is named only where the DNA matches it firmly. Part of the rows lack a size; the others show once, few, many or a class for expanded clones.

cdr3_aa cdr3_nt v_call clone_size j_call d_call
CASSRGGADTQYF TGCGCCAGCAGCCGGGGGGGTGCAGATACGCAGTATTTT TRBV5-1 . TRBJ2-3 TRBD2
CASSLLAPSSYNEQFF TGTGCCAGCAGCTTACTAGCGCCGAGCTCCTACAATGAGCAGTTCTTC TRBV11-3 . TRBJ2-1 .
CASSFGTGSYEQYF TGTGCCAGCAGCTTCGGGACAGGGTCCTACGAGCAGTACTTC TRBV7-2 . TRBJ2-7 TRBD1
CASSLEAGNQPQHF TGTGCCAGCAGCTTGGAAGCGGGAAATCAGCCCCAGCATTTT TRBV5-5 . TRBJ1-5 .
CASSFGGRSYNEQFF TGTGCCAGCAGTTTCGGCGGGAGGTCCTACAATGAGCAGTTCTTC TRBV28 . TRBJ2-1 TRBD2
CASSQVPGGAYNEQFF TGTGCCAGCAGCCAAGTACCAGGGGGAGCCTACAATGAGCAGTTCTTC TRBV14 . TRBJ2-1 TRBD1
CASSESPSKYF TGTGCCAGCAGTGAATCCCCGAGCAAGTACTTC TRBV2 . TRBJ2-5 .
CASSLGGNEQFF TGTGCCAGCAGTTTAGGAGGGAATGAGCAGTTCTTC TRBV27 . TRBJ2-1 .
CASAGQDSPLHF TGTGCCAGCGCGGGACAGGATTCACCCCTCCACTTT TRBV28 few TRBJ1-6 TRBD1
CASSPRGLAGHNEQFF TGTGCCAGCAGCCCCCGGGGACTAGCGGGACACAATGAGCAGTTCTTC TRBV7-9 . TRBJ2-1 TRBD2
CASSPRTPRDSQKAFF TGTGCCAGCAGCCCGAGAACCCCTCGGGACTCCCAAAAAGCTTTCTTT TRBV7-8 . TRBJ1-1 .
CASSFRSGVRPDTQYF TGTGCCAGCAGTTTTAGGAGCGGGGTTAGGCCAGATACGCAGTATTTT TRBV27 . TRBJ2-3 TRBD2
CASSQGPAGRAGNTIYF TGTGCCAGCAGCCAAGGTCCGGCAGGGAGGGCTGGAAACACCATATATTTT TRBV14 . TRBJ1-3 .
CASISLAGPDTQYF TGTGCCAGTATAAGCCTAGCGGGCCCAGATACGCAGTATTTT TRBV11-2 . TRBJ2-3 TRBD2
CASSKARDSTRGYTF TGTGCCAGCAGCAAAGCGCGGGACAGCACCCGGGGCTACACCTTC TRBV21-1 . TRBJ1-2 .
CASSLLSGRELFF TGTGCCAGCAGCTTATTATCCGGGAGGGAGCTGTTTTTT TRBV13 . TRBJ2-2 .
CAWSVGGGYNQPQHF TGTGCCTGGAGTGTAGGTGGGGGGTACAATCAGCCCCAGCATTTT TRBV30 . TRBJ1-5 .
CASSFLAGEGTQYF TGTGCCAGCAGTTTCCTAGCGGGAGAGGGGACCCAGTACTTC TRBV28 . TRBJ2-5 TRBD2
CASSQDSIRDKLYEQYF TGCGCCAGCAGCCAAGATAGTATACGGGACAAACTCTACGAGCAGTACTTC TRBV4-3 few TRBJ2-7 .
CASSPRDRAYNEQFF TGTGCCAGCAGCCCCCGGGACAGGGCTTACAATGAGCAGTTCTTC TRBV5-6 few TRBJ2-1 TRBD1
CASSRGQNQPQHF TGTGCCAGCAGCCGAGGACAGAATCAGCCCCAGCATTTT TRBV7-8 . TRBJ1-5 .
CASSPRGETQYF TGTGCCAGCAGCCCTCGGGGGGAGACCCAGTACTTC TRBV7-2 . TRBJ2-5 .
CASSESGTGGNEKLFF TGTGCCAGCAGTGAATCCGGGACAGGGGGAAATGAAAAACTGTTTTTT TRBV6-1 . TRBJ1-4 TRBD1
CASSHSQGTDEKLFF TGTGCCAGCAGCCACTCACAGGGTACAGATGAAAAACTGTTTTTT TRBV16 . TRBJ1-4 .
CASSLFPAENPYEQYF TGTGCCAGCAGCTTGTTCCCGGCGGAGAACCCCTACGAGCAGTACTTC TRBV5-6 . TRBJ2-7 .
CASARDRGLGEQYF TGTGCCAGCGCCCGGGACAGGGGGCTGGGCGAGCAGTACTTC TRBV5-4 . TRBJ2-7 TRBD1
CASSFSWNEQFF TGTGCCAGCAGCTTTAGCTGGAATGAGCAGTTCTTC TRBV7-8 . TRBJ2-1 .
CASSSVQGLYTGELFF TGTGCCAGCAGCTCCGTTCAGGGGCTGTACACCGGGGAGCTGTTTTTT TRBV7-3 . TRBJ2-2 .
CASSLGGGNQPQHF TGTGCCAGCAGCTTGGGGGGAGGCAATCAGCCCCAGCATTTT TRBV5-4 . TRBJ1-5 .
CASSIFLAGGNYEQYF TGTGCCAGCAGCATCTTTCTAGCGGGGGGCAACTACGAGCAGTACTTC TRBV7-8 . TRBJ2-7 TRBD2
CASSAGGGTHRF TGTGCCAGCAGCGCCGGAGGCGGTACTCACCGATTC TRBV2 . TRBJ1-2 .
CASSIRTGGFADTQYF TGTGCCAGCAGCATTCGGACAGGGGGCTTCGCAGATACGCAGTATTTT TRBV5-6 few TRBJ2-3 TRBD1
CASSYSEWDRLTEAFF TGTGCCAGCAGTTACTCGGAGTGGGACAGGCTCACTGAAGCTTTCTTT TRBV6-5 . TRBJ1-1 TRBD1
CASSWTGGGINEKLFF TGTGCCAGCAGCTGGACAGGGGGCGGGATCAATGAAAAACTGTTTTTT TRBV7-2 . TRBJ1-4 TRBD1
CAISDVSPGELFF TGTGCCATCAGTGACGTCAGTCCCGGGGAGCTGTTTTTT TRBV10-3 once TRBJ2-2 .
CAWSVLSETQYF TGTGCCTGGAGTGTACTATCAGAGACCCAGTACTTC TRBV30 . TRBJ2-5 .
CASSTRETQYF TGTGCCAGCTCAACTCGAGAGACCCAGTACTTC TRBV18 . TRBJ2-5 .
CASSSLGRDYGYTF TGTGCCAGCAGCTCCCTAGGCAGGGACTATGGCTACACCTTC TRBV7-2 once TRBJ1-2 .
CASSLGEAEAFF TGTGCCAGCAGCTTAGGGGAGGCTGAAGCTTTCTTT TRBV5-6 . TRBJ1-1 .
CASSIPGQVISNYGYTF TGTGCCAGTAGTATCCCGGGACAGGTTATCTCTAACTATGGCTACACCTTC TRBV19 . TRBJ1-2 TRBD1
CASSLYLAGDNEQFF TGTGCCAGCAGTTTATACCTAGCGGGGGACAATGAGCAGTTCTTC TRBV27 . TRBJ2-1 TRBD2
CASSDASGRRNTDTQYF TGTGCCAGCAGTGATGCTAGCGGGAGAAGGAACACAGATACGCAGTATTTT TRBV7-2 . TRBJ2-3 TRBD2
CSVVKLGAPNTGELFF TGCAGCGTTGTTAAATTGGGGGCCCCGAACACCGGGGAGCTGTTTTTT TRBV29-1 . TRBJ2-2 .
CASSLAGPEQYF TGTGCCAGCAGCTTAGCTGGGCCCGAGCAGTACTTC TRBV7-6 . TRBJ2-7 .
CASSPSSFTTQGTDTQYF TGCGCCAGCAGCCCAAGCTCCTTTACGACGCAGGGCACAGATACGCAGTATTTT TRBV4-3 . TRBJ2-3 .
CASSLRGTAYEQYF TGTGCCAGCAGCTTGCGGGGAACGGCCTACGAGCAGTACTTC TRBV5-4 . TRBJ2-7 .
CASSLVTGSYEQYF TGTGCCAGCAGCTTAGTTACAGGCTCCTACGAGCAGTACTTC TRBV7-8 . TRBJ2-7 .
CAWSVHLQGGKNEKLFF TGTGCCTGGAGTGTACACCTCCAGGGGGGAAAAAATGAAAAACTGTTTTTT TRBV30 . TRBJ1-4 TRBD1
CASSSTSRRRSNEQYF TGTGCCAGTAGTTCAACCTCCAGGAGGCGGTCAAACGAGCAGTACTTC TRBV19 . TRBJ2-7 .
CASSLKGSSGGAYEQYF TGTGCCAGCAGCTTAAAGGGGTCTAGCGGGGGGGCCTACGAGCAGTACTTC TRBV7-2 . TRBJ2-7 TRBD2
CASSPLRGNTIYF TGTGCCAGCAGCCCCCTTCGTGGAAACACCATATATTTT TRBV7-2 . TRBJ1-3 .
CASSLSGRWDRGYEQYF TGTGCCAGCAGTTTGTCAGGCCGCTGGGACAGGGGGTACGAGCAGTACTTC TRBV27 . TRBJ2-7 TRBD1
CASSVGQGATGELFF TGTGCCAGCAGCGTCGGACAGGGGGCAACCGGGGAGCTGTTTTTT TRBV9 . TRBJ2-2 TRBD1
CATYRPPVYEQYF TGTGCCACCTACAGGCCTCCGGTTTACGAGCAGTACTTC TRBV28 . TRBJ2-7 .
CASSVAIQAGDVNEQFF TGTGCCAGCAGCGTAGCAATACAAGCGGGAGATGTCAATGAGCAGTTCTTC TRBV9 . TRBJ2-1 TRBD2